This T cell receptor beta chain was observed in a study of blood T cell repertoires in COVID-19. Study information: Material from acute and convalescent COVID-19 was sourced from the United States, Italy and Spain. T cells, B-cell-depleted T cells, or PBMCs supplied cDNA or gDNA.

Study processing details: Reference gene primer amplification in the assay estimated nucleated cell counts. The method was immunoSEQ multiplex PCR; TCRdb's version includes in-frame clones alone and lacks a portion of them. V and J calls and clone size are given by that table; D and trimming were obtained from the DNA. The table includes about 26,000 clones, roughly nine tenths detected once. V was shortened by 6 bases and J by 4 bases, with 12 bases between the two germline ends. Germline assignment: CDR1 MNHEY and CDR2 SVGAGI. This CDR3 is 14 amino acids long. This TCR was recovered from a human donor in a cohort sampled during active COVID-19. The rearrangement joins TRBV6-5 to TRBJ1-4; a possible D gene is TRBD1 (6 bases). The sample taken for sequencing was peripheral blood. The CDR3 protein is CASRGAGVNEKLFF. CDR3 DNA sequence: TGTGCCAGCAGGGGGGCGGGGGTTAATGAAAAACTGTTTTTT.